These 13 T cell receptor beta chains were sequenced from one sample in a study of T-cell memory formation after mild COVID-19. TCRdb reanalysed the 5' RACE reads using MiXCR and keeps one entry per CDR3 protein. In the table there are 250,000 to 400,000 distinct CDR3 sequences, 14% of which are singletons. Sequences were obtained from PBMCs or a T cell subset sorted from them (not recorded which). These receptors all stem from a man aged 18-30 years who had mild COVID-19 (a few samples of this study predate the infection). Cell type and time point are not known.

The chain combines TRBV6-6 with TRBJ1-5; tentatively, D is TRBD1 (5 bases). Germline V CDR1 and CDR2: MNHNY, SVGAGI (reference sequence). The CDR3 covers 16 residues. V lost 8 bases to trimming and J lost 0 bases, with 17 bases between them. For the CDR3, the DNA is TGTGCCAGCCACTTTCGGGGCGTTTATAGCAATCAGCCCCAGCATTTT. Translation gives CASHFRGVYSNQPQHF.

This sequence joins TRBV6-5 and TRBJ2-3; 11 nucleotides agree with TRBD1. The V gene's germline CDR1 is MNHEY and CDR2 SVGAGI. V lost 8 bases and J lost 3; bases outside the gene matches: 4. This CDR3 is 14 amino acids long. CDR3 sequence (DNA): TGTGCCAGCGGTAGGGACAGGGGGACAGATACGCAGTATTTT. It translates to CASGRDRGTDTQYF.

This clonotype was seen a handful of times. V and J are TRBV2 and TRBJ2-3; 9 bases agree with TRBD2. CDR1 is SNHLY and CDR2 is FYNNEI in the germline V gene. The trim removed 4 bases at V and 2 bases at J, leaving 7 bases unmatched. The CDR3 totals 16 residues. CDR3 residues: CASSASGVFPTDTQYF. The CDR3 DNA reads TGTGCCAGCAGTGCTAGCGGGGTCTTTCCCACAGATACGCAGTATTTT.

The count of this clonotype is one. This chain uses TRBV6-5 with TRBJ1-2; D is ambiguous. The CDR3 loop spans 15 amino acids. V was shortened by 3 bases and J by 6 bases, with 17 bases between the two germline ends. Per the germline V gene, CDR1 is MNHEY and CDR2 is SVGAGI. The CDR3 loop is CASSYRTLGSNGYTF. CDR3 DNA: TGTGCCAGCAGTTATAGAACGCTGGGCTCCAATGGCTACACCTTC.

The chain has TRBV4-1 and TRBJ1-1; D not resolved. The germline V and J ends were trimmed by 4 bases and 3 bases, with 15 bases remaining between them. CDR3 size: 15 residues. CDR1 is MGHRA, CDR2 YSYEKL, per germline. The CDR3: CASSPEFLSYTEAFF. In DNA form, the CDR3 reads TGCGCCAGCAGCCCCGAGTTTCTCAGCTACACTGAAGCTTTCTTT.

This clonotype was found many times. The rearrangement links TRBV5-1 to TRBJ2-3; 9 positions match TRBD2. Trimming removed 4 bases from V and 0 bases from J; junction bases left unmatched: 6. Germline V gene sequence: CDR1 SGHRS, CDR2 YFSETQ. The CDR3 has 16 residues. In DNA form, the CDR3 reads TGCGCCAGCAGCCCGACTCTAGCGGGGAGCACAGATACGCAGTATTTT. Its translation: CASSPTLAGSTDTQYF.

This chain links TRBV18 with TRBJ2-7, with D unresolved. Germline V gene data show CDR1 as KGHSH and CDR2 as LQKENI. The V end was cut by 4 bases, the J end by 4 bases, with 11 bases between. CDR3 length: 13 residues. CDR3 nucleotides: TGTGCCAGCTCACTTGCCCCCAAGTACGAGCAGTACGTC. The encoded protein is CASSLAPKYEQYV.

The chain couples TRBV5-6 to TRBJ2-2; 9 bases line up with TRBD1. Germline CDR1 is SGHDT and CDR2 is YYEEEE. Trimming at V came to 2 bases and at J to 2 bases, leaving 4 bases not matched to a gene. The CDR3 is 16 amino acids. The CDR3 spells CASSFWGQGNTGELFF. The CDR3 nucleotides read TGTGCCAGCAGCTTTTGGGGACAGGGAAACACCGGGGAGCTGTTTTTT.

V is TRBV20-1 and J is TRBJ2-7; D remains ambiguous. The germline V gene encodes CDR1 DFQATT and CDR2 SNEGSKA (reference sequence). V was shortened by 7 bases and J by 6 bases, with 22 bases between the two germline ends. The CDR3 totals 14 residues. The CDR3 sequence: CSVLRRMSSGEQYV. CDR3 in DNA: TGCAGTGTTCTGAGACGGATGAGTTCTGGCGAGCAGTACGTC.

This chain connects TRBV10-3 to TRBJ2-1; 7 nucleotides align to TRBD2. The CDR3 sequence is 12 residues long. Unmatched junction bases numbered 3, after V lost 11 bases and J lost 2 bases. Germline CDR1 is ENHRY and CDR2 is SYGVKD. CDR3 in DNA: TGTGCCGGTAGCGGGCCCTACAATGAGCAGTTCTTC. As protein: CAGSGPYNEQFF.

This clonotype was observed a handful of times. The chain recombines TRBV12-3 or TRBV12-4 with TRBJ2-1; TRBD2 aligns across 8 bases. This CDR3 region has 17 residues. V gave up 2 bases and J gave up 6 bases; unmatched junction bases: 12. For the CDR3, the DNA is TGTGCCAGCAGTTTATTTACCGGGGGGGCCTCCCCCAATGAGCAGTTCTTC. Its protein product is CASSLFTGGASPNEQFF.

This clonotype appeared a few times. This chain links TRBV20-1 with TRBJ2-5; 12 bases line up with TRBD2. The CDR3 loop spans 17 amino acids. Germline V gene data show CDR1 as DFQATT and CDR2 as SNEGSKA (reference sequence). V was clipped by 3 bases and J by 5 bases; unmatched bases: 13. CDR3: CSARGTLAGGPWETQYF. Here the CDR3 DNA reads TGCAGTGCTAGGGGGACCCTAGCGGGGGGGCCCTGGGAGACCCAGTACTTC.

This clonotype was counted between two and nine times. V usage is TRBV19 and J usage is TRBJ2-3; 10 bases are a match to TRBD2. The CDR3 length is 17 residues. Trimming cost V 5 bases and J 0 bases; bases outside gene matches: 8. Germline V gene sequence: CDR1 LNHDA, CDR2 SQIVND (reference sequence). DNA of the CDR3: TGTGCCAGTAGTGGTTCTAGCGGGGGAACTAGCACAGATACGCAGTATTTT. Residues: CASSGSSGGTSTDTQYF.